One and the same sample provided the 25 T cell receptor beta chains below, sequenced in a study of tumor-infiltrating lymphocytes in primary liver carcinoma. The input was roughly 0.5 ug total RNA; TCR beta cDNA was made from it with a constant-region primer. Three nested multiplex PCR rounds, a slightly modified ARM-PCR method, built the TCR beta libraries. Use of TRBV1-TRBV30 forward primers with a C-beta reverse primer characterized the first two PCR rounds, which lasted nine to eleven cycles each. TCRdb itself ran the multiplex PCR reads through MiXCR, one entry per CDR3 protein. The table includes 300,000 to 400,000 distinct CDR3 sequences, about 62% detected once. The researchers obtained blood RNA from unsorted whole blood and also extracted germline DNA. Source material: peripheral blood. The receptors were gathered from a man between 40 and 49 years old with primary liver carcinoma and hepatitis B virus infection.

At least ten counts were recorded for this clonotype. This rearrangement joins TRBV6-5 to TRBJ1-2; 7 nucleotides match TRBD1. This CDR3 comprises 13 residues. CDR1 is MNHEY, CDR2 SVGAGI, per germline. Germline trimming cut 8 bases from V and 7 bases from J; bases unmatched to any gene: 10. The CDR3 region is CASHPSTGSGYTF. The CDR3 region has the DNA TGTGCCAGCCATCCTTCGACAGGGTCTGGCTACACCTTC.

Only one count was recorded for this clonotype. A junction boundary mismatches the germline segment, possibly from a read error. The chain has TRBV11-2 and TRBJ2-7; D perhaps matches TRBD2 (6 bases). The germline V gene encodes CDR1 SGHAT and CDR2 FQNNGV. The CDR3 contains 14 residues. CDR3 coding DNA: TGTCCCAGCAGCTTAGTGCAGGGACTTTACGGGCAGTACTTC. It yields the protein CPSSLVQGLYGQYF.

About this clonotype itself: This could be a read error, since a much larger clone is one nucleotide away. The rearrangement uses TRBV6-1 and TRBJ1-2; D uncertain. Germline loops: CDR1 MNHNS, CDR2 SASEGT. The CDR3 loop spans 13 amino acids. The CDR3 is CPSSEGSSYGYTF. The CDR3 DNA sequence: TGTCCCAGCAGTGAAGGTTCATCCTATGGCTACACCTTC.

Concerning this clonotype: This may come from a read error, since a much larger clone is one base off. V gene TRBV6-5 combines with J gene TRBJ1-3; D gene ambiguous. This CDR3 has 15 residues. Germline lookup yields CDR1 MNHEY and CDR2 SVGAGI. The chain's CDR3 is CASSYQRSSGDTIYF. The CDR3 region has the DNA TGTGCCAGCAGTTACCAGCGATCCTCTGGAGACACCATATATTTT.

This clonotype showed up many times. This chain uses TRBV5-5 with TRBJ2-1, with 11 bases lining up with TRBD1. This CDR3 is built from 15 residues. J lost 9 bases, V lost 2 bases, and 7 bases had no gene match. Germline CDR1 SGHKS, CDR2 YYEKEE (reference sequence). The CDR3 nucleotides read TGTGCCAGCAGCTTATCGGACAGGGGGCGCGGTGAGCAGTTCTTC. This encodes CASSLSDRGRGEQFF.

To note about this clonotype: At one end, the junction sequence differs from germline, possibly due to a read error. The chain uses TRBV4-1 and TRBJ1-3; D ambiguous. This CDR3 spans 15 amino acids. CDR1 and CDR2 from the germline V gene are MGHRA and YSYEKL. As DNA, the CDR3 is TGCGACAGCAGCCTACAGCTGTTCTCTGGAAACACCATATATTTT. Protein sequence: CDSSLQLFSGNTIYF.

As to this clonotype: This CDR3 fails to terminate in the conserved phenylalanine or tryptophan, so it likely reflects a read error. The chain is built from TRBV11-1 and TRBJ2-2; D remains unclear. Trimming pared 6 bases from V and 2 bases from J, leaving 13 bases between. CDR1 is SGHAT and CDR2 is FQDESV in the germline V gene (reference sequence). The CDR3 totals 15 residues. The chain's CDR3 is CASSPDPENTGELFS. As DNA, the CDR3 is TGTGCCAGCAGTCCAGACCCGGAAAACACCGGGGAGCTGTTTTCT.

The chain employs TRBV14 and TRBJ2-7; D is perhaps TRBD1 (6 bases). CDR1 and CDR2 from the germline V gene are SGHDN and FVKESK. Trimming took 4 bases from V and 1 from J, leaving 14 bases between them. The CDR3 consists of 15 residues. CDR3 loop: CASSPRTDVSYEQYF. CDR3 sequence (DNA): TGTGCCAGCAGCCCCCGGACAGACGTATCCTACGAGCAGTACTTC.

V and J are TRBV29-1 and TRBJ1-1; D is ambiguous. The CDR3 spans 13 residues. Germline CDR1 reads SQVTM; CDR2 reads ANQGSEA. The ends were cut back, 4 bases at V and 7 bases at J, with 16 bases in the middle. CDR3 coding DNA: TGCAGCGTTGGAGGAATGGATACAAGTGAAGCTTTCTTT. It specifies CSVGGMDTSEAFF.

The chain carries TRBV28 and TRBJ2-5; TRBD2 matches 9 bases. The CDR3 contains 15 residues. The germline V gene encodes CDR1 MDHEN and CDR2 SYDVKM. The ends lost 6 bases at V and 3 bases at J; junction bases unmatched: 8. The CDR3, as DNA: TGTGCCAGCAGCCGATGGCGGGGGGGAGAAGAGACCCAGTACTTC. Translation gives CASSRWRGGEETQYF. The complete variable domain, with remaining parts taken from reference TRBV28 and TRBJ2-5, reads DVKVTQSSRYLVKRTGEKVFLECVQDMDHENMFWYRQDPGLGLRLIYFSYDVKMKEKGDIPEGYSVSREKKERFSLILESASTNQTSMYLCASSRWRGGEETQYFGPGTRLLVL.

Details on this clonotype: One base away lies a much larger clone, so this may be a sequencing read error. The J gene is TRBJ1-2, the V gene TRBV6-1; D is undetermined. V shed 4 bases and J shed 7 bases, with 16 bases lying between them. Germline CDR1 is MNHNS and CDR2 is SASEGT. CDR3 length: 14 residues. The CDR3: CASSVKLTDSGYTF. The CDR3 coding sequence is TGTGCCAGCAGTGTTAAGCTCACGGACTCTGGCTACACCTTC.

The chain carries TRBV5-6 and TRBJ2-3; weak D call: TRBD2 (6 bases). Deletions cut 7 bases from V and 4 bases from J, with 16 bases between. The germline V gene encodes CDR1 SGHDT and CDR2 YYEEEE. This CDR3 is built from 14 residues. Written as DNA, the CDR3 is TGTGCCAGCCATAGACTAGTGGTCCCAGATACGCAGTATTTT. The encoded protein is CASHRLVVPDTQYF.

Only one count was recorded for this clonotype. At one boundary the junction diverges from the germline segment, which might be a read error. The genes are TRBV29-1 and TRBJ2-1; no firm D call. The CDR3 has 12 residues. Germline V lookup: CDR1 SQVTM, CDR2 ANQGSEA. This chain's CDR3 is CCVEAIEIVRFF. DNA of the CDR3: TGCTGCGTTGAAGCCATCGAGATTGTAAGGTTCTTC.

The sample holds many counts of this clonotype. The chain recombines TRBV4-2 with TRBJ1-3, with TRBD1 identical over 9 bases. Per the germline V gene, CDR1 is LGHNA and CDR2 is YNFKEQ. This CDR3 is 16 amino acids long. J was trimmed by 4 bases and V by 1 base; bases with no gene match: 5. Written as DNA, the CDR3 is TGTGCCAGCAGCCAAGGTACAGGGGGCGGCGGAAACACCATATATTTT. The encoded protein is CASSQGTGGGGNTIYF.

On this clonotype: Possible read error: a much larger clone is one base away. The V and J genes are TRBV10-3 and TRBJ2-3, with D possibly being TRBD2 (5 bases). The length of the CDR3 is 15 residues. Germline V gene sequence: CDR1 ENHRY, CDR2 SYGVKD. The V end lost 7 bases, the J end lost 4 bases, and 18 bases lay between the germline ends. The CDR3 DNA reads TGTGCCATCAAGGAGACACTCTTGGAGGCAGATACGCAGTATTTT. It specifies CAIKETLLEADTQYF.

In the case of this clonotype: Its ends do not fully match the called genes, so a read error is possible. The gene calls are TRBV11-1 and TRBJ2-7; D is unclear. The CDR3 length is 15 residues. CDR1 and CDR2 from the germline V gene are SGHAT and FQDESV (reference sequence). CDR3 nucleotides: TGTGCCAGAAGCTTAGAAGCAGGCGCCACCTACGAGCAGTACTTC. Amino acids: CARSLEAGATYEQYF.

Regarding this clonotype: A much larger clone sits a single nucleotide away, making a read error possible. The V call is TRBV12-3 or TRBV12-4, the J call TRBJ2-7; 11 bases are shared with TRBD2. The CDR3 loop spans 13 amino acids. V lost 8 bases and J lost 3; bases outside the gene matches: 3. This CDR3 is CASLLAGVYEQYF. CDR3 in DNA: TGTGCCAGCTTACTAGCGGGGGTCTACGAGCAGTACTTC.

The sample holds a few counts of this clonotype. This rearrangement joins TRBV12-5 to TRBJ2-1, with 8 bases lining up with TRBD2. Germline values: CDR1 LGHNT, CDR2 FRNRAP. The trim removed 0 bases at V and 16 bases at J, leaving 5 bases unmatched. The CDR3 consists of 12 residues. The CDR3 DNA follows: TGTGCTAGTGGTTTGGTAGCGGGAGAGAACTTCTTC. Translated: CASGLVAGENFF.

Note on this clonotype: Relative to the germline gene, one junction end is altered; a read error may explain this. The genes are TRBV5-4 and TRBJ2-3, with a possible D match to TRBD1 (5 bases). CDR3 size: 14 residues. Germline V CDR1 and CDR2: SGHNT, YYREEE (reference sequence). The CDR3 sequence is CDSSLGQGPDTQYF. The CDR3, as DNA: TGTGACAGCAGCTTAGGCCAGGGCCCAGATACGCAGTATTTT.

This clonotype was counted ten times or more. CDR3 amino acids: CASSLGGSPYEQYF. The CDR3 coding sequence is TGTGCCAGCAGCTTAGGTGGCAGCCCCTACGAGCAGTACTTC. The rearrangement links TRBV11-2 to TRBJ2-7; D unclear. The V gene's germline CDR1 is SGHAT and CDR2 FQNNGV. V shed 1 base and J shed 2 bases, with 9 bases lying between them. The CDR3 extends over 14 amino acids.

The CDR3, as DNA: TGTGCCAGCAGCTGGGACAGGGGTTTGTACACTGAAGCTTTCTTT. Its translation is CASSWDRGLYTEAFF. V is TRBV11-2 and J is TRBJ1-1, with 10 bases matching TRBD1. The V gene's germline CDR1 is SGHAT and CDR2 FQNNGV. The CDR3 consists of 15 residues. The ends lost 4 bases at V and 3 bases at J; junction bases unmatched: 5. Full variable domain (outside the CDR3, taken from reference TRBV11-2 and TRBJ1-1): EAGVAQSPRYKIIEKRQSVAFWCNPISGHATLYWYQQILGQGPKLLIQFQNNGVVDDSQLPKDRFSAERLKGVDSTLKIQPAKLEDSAVYLCASSWDRGLYTEAFFGQGTRLTVV.

The CDR3 region has the DNA TGTGCCAGCAGCCATCGAAGTGCAATAGGTAGCGGTACGCAGTATTTT. Residues: CASSHRSAIGSGTQYF. The V gene is TRBV14, the J gene TRBJ2-3; TRBD2 might be the D (6 bases). Trimming took off 3 bases at V and 8 bases at J, with 21 bases between the two ends. The CDR3 is 16 amino acids. The V gene's germline CDR1 is SGHDN and CDR2 FVKESK.

The chain uses TRBV12-5 and TRBJ2-2; D is unresolved. This CDR3 comprises 15 residues. Germline CDR1 reads LGHNT; CDR2 reads FRNRAP. Trimming pared 1 base from V and 6 bases from J, leaving 12 bases between. CDR3 in DNA: TGTGCTAGTGGTTTGGGTTTATCCGGGCCCGGGGAGCTGTTTTTT. Translation: CASGLGLSGPGELFF.

This CDR3 is CACWDHRGLSYGYTF. CDR3 bases: TGTGCCTGCTGGGACCACAGGGGCCTTTCCTATGGCTACACCTTC. The V call is TRBV6-1, the J call TRBJ1-2; 7 bases are a match to TRBD1. The CDR3 consists of 15 residues. The V gene's germline CDR1 is MNHNS and CDR2 SASEGT. V lost 11 bases and J lost 4; bases outside the gene matches: 16.

This clonotype was counted between two and nine times. This could be a read error, since a much larger clone is one nucleotide away. The V and J genes are TRBV6-5 and TRBJ2-2; no firm D call. This CDR3 is built from 16 residues. Looked up from germline, CDR1 is MNHEY and CDR2 is SVGAGI. The CDR3 bases are TGTACCAGCAGTTACGTAAAGCCAAACATGGGCGGGGAGCTGTTTTTT. It codes for CTSSYVKPNMGGELFF.